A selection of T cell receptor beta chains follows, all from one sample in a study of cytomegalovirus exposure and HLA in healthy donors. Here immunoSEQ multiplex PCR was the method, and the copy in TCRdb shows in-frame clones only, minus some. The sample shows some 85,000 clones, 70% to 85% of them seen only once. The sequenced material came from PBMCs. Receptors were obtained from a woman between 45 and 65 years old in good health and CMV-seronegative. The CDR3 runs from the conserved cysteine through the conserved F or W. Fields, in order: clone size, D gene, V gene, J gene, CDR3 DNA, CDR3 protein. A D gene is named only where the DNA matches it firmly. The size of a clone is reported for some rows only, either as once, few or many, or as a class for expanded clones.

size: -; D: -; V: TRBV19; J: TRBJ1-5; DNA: TGTGCCAGTAGTATCCAGGGGCAGTATAGCAATCAGCCCCAGCATTTT; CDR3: CASSIQGQYSNQPQHF
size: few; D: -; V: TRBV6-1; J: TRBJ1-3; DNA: TGTGCCAGCAGTGCCCGAAGGGGCCCCCATTACCTACTCTCTGGAAACACCATATATTTT; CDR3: CASSARRGPHYLLSGNTIYF
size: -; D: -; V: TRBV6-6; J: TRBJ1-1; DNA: TGTGCCAGCAGCCACTTCAGGGGACCGAACACTGAAGCTTTCTTT; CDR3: CASSHFRGPNTEAFF
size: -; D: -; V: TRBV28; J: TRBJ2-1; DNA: TGTGCCAGCTATGGGCCCGTCTCCAATGAGCAGTTCTTC; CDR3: CASYGPVSNEQFF
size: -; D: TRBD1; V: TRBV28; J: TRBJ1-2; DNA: TGTGCCAGTTGGTCACCGGGACAGGGAACCTATGGCTACACCTTC; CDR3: CASWSPGQGTYGYTF
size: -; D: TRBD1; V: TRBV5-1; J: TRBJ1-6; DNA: TGCGCCAGCAGCCAGGGACAGGGTTCGAATTCACCCCTCCACTTT; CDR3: CASSQGQGSNSPLHF
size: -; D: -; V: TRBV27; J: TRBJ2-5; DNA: TGTGCCAGCACCCCGCTGGGGGGAACCCAAGAGACCCAGTACTTC; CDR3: CASTPLGGTQETQYF
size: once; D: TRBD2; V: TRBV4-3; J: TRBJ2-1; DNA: TGCGCCAGCTCGTTGGGACTAGCGGGGGATTACAATGAGCAGTTCTTC; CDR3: CASSLGLAGDYNEQFF
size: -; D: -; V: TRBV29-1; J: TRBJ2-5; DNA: TGCAGCGTTGAAGGGAGGGGAAAAGAGACCCAGTACTTC; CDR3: CSVEGRGKETQYF
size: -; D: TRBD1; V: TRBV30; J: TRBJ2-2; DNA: TGTGCCTACCCGGACAGGGGTCATACCGGGGAGCTGTTTTTT; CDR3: CAYPDRGHTGELFF
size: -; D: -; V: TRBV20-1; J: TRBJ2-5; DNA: TGCAGTGCCAACGCGGAAGAGACCCAGTACTTC; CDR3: CSANAEETQYF
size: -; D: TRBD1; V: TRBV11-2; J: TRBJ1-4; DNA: TGTGCCAGCAGCCCCACAGGGGGAACTAATGAAAAACTGTTTTTT; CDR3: CASSPTGGTNEKLFF
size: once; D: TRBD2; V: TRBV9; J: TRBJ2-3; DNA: TGTGCCAGCAACGGACTAGCGGACAAGACTAGCACAGATACGCAGTATTTT; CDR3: CASNGLADKTSTDTQYF
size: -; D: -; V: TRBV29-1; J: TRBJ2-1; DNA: TGCAGCACCGAGGGGGTCTCCTACAATGAGCAGTTCTTC; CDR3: CSTEGVSYNEQFF
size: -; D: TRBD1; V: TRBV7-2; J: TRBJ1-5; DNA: TGTGCCAGCAGTCCAGGGGGCCCTCAGCCCCAGCATTTT; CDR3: CASSPGGPQPQHF
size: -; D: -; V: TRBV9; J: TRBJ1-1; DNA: TGTGCCAGCAGCGTAGAAGACTACACTGAAGCTTTCTTT; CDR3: CASSVEDYTEAFF
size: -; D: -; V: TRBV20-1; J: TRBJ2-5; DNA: TGCAGTGCTAGTGGGGCAGGGACCCAGTACTTC; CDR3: CSASGAGTQYF
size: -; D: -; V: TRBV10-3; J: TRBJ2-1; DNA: TGTGCCATCAGTGAGCTAGAGGGCAATGAGCAGTTCTTC; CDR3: CAISELEGNEQFF
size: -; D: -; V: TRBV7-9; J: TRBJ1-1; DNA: TGTGCCAGCAGCTTAGCCATTCCGGTCACTGAAGCTTTCTTT; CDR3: CASSLAIPVTEAFF
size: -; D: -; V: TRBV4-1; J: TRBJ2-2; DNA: TGCGCCAGCAGCCAAGGCACAGGCAGCACCGGGGAGCTGTTTTTT; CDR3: CASSQGTGSTGELFF
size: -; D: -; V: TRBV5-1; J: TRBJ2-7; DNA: TGCGCCAGCAGCTTGGAAGGGGGGACAGCCTACGAGCAGTACTTC; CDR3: CASSLEGGTAYEQYF
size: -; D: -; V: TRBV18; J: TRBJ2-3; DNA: TGTGCCAGCTCACCGGGCAGTCTCTCTAGCACAGATACGCAGTATTTT; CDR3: CASSPGSLSSTDTQYF
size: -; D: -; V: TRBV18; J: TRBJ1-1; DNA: TGTGCCAGCTCACCCGTAGGGGTTTATAGCACTGAAGCTTTCTTT; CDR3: CASSPVGVYSTEAFF
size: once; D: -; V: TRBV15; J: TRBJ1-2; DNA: TGTGCCACCAGCAGAGCAACAGTGGGTAACTATGGCTACACCTTC; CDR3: CATSRATVGNYGYTF
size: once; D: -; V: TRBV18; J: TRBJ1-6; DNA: TGTGCCAGCTCGCCCGGGGGGGATCGATCACCCCTCCACTTT; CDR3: CASSPGGDRSPLHF
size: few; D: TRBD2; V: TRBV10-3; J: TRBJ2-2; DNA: TGTGCCATCAGTCCCTCCCAAGCGGGGGTGAACACCGGGGAGCTGTTTTTT; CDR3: CAISPSQAGVNTGELFF
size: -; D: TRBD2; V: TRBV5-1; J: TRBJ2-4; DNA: TGCGCCAGCAGCTCCGACGGAGCGGGGGTGTCCAAAAACATTCAGTACTTC; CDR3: CASSSDGAGVSKNIQYF
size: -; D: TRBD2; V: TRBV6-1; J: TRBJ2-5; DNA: TGTGCCAGCAGTGCGTTACTAGCGTCCCAAGAGACCCAGTACTTC; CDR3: CASSALLASQETQYF
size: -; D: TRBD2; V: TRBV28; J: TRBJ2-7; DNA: TGTGCCAGCAGCCGAGGAGCGGGAGTGTGGGAGCAGTACTTC; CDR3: CASSRGAGVWEQYF
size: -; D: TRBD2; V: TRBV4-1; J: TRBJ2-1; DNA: TGCGCCAGCAGCACACGTACTAGCGGCCTCTACAATGAGCAGTTCTTC; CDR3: CASSTRTSGLYNEQFF
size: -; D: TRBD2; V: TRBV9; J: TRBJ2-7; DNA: TGTGCCAGCAGCGCCTCTAGCGGGGCCTACGAGCAGTACTTC; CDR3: CASSASSGAYEQYF
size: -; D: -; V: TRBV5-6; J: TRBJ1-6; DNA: TGTGCCAGCAGCCTTAGAGGAAGCTATAATTCACCCCTCCACTTT; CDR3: CASSLRGSYNSPLHF
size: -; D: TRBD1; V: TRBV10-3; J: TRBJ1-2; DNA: TGTGCCATCAGTGGAGGACAGGGGTCCAATTCTTTTTATGGCTACACCTTC; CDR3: CAISGGQGSNSFYGYTF
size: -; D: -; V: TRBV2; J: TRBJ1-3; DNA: TGTGCCAGCAGTGTATCTTTTGTCATCGGACAGTCCATATATTTT; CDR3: CASSVSFVIGQSIYF